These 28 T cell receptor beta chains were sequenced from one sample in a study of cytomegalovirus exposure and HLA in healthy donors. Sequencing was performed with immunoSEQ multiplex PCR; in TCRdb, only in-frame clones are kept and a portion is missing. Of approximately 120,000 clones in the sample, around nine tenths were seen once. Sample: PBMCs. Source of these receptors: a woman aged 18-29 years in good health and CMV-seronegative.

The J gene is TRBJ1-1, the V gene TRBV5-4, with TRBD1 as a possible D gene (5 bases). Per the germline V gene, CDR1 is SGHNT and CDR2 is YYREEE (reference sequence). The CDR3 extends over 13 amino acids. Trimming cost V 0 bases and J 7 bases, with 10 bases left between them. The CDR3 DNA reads TGTGCCAGCAGCTTGGTCCCCCAGGGTGAAGCTTTCTTT. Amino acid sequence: CASSLVPQGEAFF.

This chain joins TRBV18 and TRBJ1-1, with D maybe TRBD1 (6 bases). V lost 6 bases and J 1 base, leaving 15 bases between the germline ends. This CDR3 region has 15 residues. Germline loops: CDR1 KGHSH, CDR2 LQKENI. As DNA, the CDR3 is TGTGCCAGCTCGCCTCTCCGGGACAAGAACACTGAAGCTTTCTTT. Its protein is CASSPLRDKNTEAFF.

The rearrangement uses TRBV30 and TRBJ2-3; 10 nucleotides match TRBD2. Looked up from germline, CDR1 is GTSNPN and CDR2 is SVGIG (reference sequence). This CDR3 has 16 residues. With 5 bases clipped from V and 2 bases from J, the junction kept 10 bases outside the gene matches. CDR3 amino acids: CAWRAGTSDHTDTQYF. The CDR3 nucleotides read TGTGCCTGGCGGGCCGGGACTAGCGACCACACAGATACGCAGTATTTT.

The DNA for the CDR3 is TGCAGTGCTAGGAGGAACACTGAAGCTTTCTTT. It yields the protein CSARRNTEAFF. The chain carries TRBV20-1 and TRBJ1-1; no reliable D call. The V end lost 3 bases, the J end lost 1 base, and 3 bases lay between the germline ends. From germline, CDR1 is DFQATT and CDR2 SNEGSKA (reference sequence). The CDR3 has 11 amino acids.

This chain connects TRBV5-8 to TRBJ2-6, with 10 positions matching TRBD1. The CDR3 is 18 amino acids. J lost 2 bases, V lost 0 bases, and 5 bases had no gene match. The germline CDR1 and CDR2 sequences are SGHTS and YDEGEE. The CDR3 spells CASSLGRDRGPGANVLTF. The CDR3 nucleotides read TGTGCCAGCAGCTTGGGCCGGGACAGGGGACCTGGGGCCAACGTCCTGACTTTC.

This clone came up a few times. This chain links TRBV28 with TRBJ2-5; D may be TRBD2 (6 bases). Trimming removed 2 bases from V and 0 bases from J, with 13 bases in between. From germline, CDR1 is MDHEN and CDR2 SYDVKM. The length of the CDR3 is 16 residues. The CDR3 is CASSLTGVRNQETQYF. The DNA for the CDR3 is TGTGCCAGCAGTTTAACGGGGGTGAGGAACCAAGAGACCCAGTACTTC. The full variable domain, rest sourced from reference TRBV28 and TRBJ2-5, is DVKVTQSSRYLVKRTGEKVFLECVQDMDHENMFWYRQDPGLGLRLIYFSYDVKMKEKGDIPEGYSVSREKKERFSLILESASTNQTSMYLCASSLTGVRNQETQYFGPGTRLLVL.

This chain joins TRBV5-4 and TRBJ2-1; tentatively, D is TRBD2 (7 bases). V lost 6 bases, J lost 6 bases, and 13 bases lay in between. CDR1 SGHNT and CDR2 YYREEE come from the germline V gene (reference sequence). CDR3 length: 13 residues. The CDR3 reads CASTPGEGNEQFF. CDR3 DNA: TGTGCCAGCACCCCAGGGGAGGGCAATGAGCAGTTCTTC.

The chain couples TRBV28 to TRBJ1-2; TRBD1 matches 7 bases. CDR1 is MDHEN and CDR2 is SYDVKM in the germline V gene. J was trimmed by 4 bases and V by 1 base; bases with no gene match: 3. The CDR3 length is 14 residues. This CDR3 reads CASSLSRQGYGYTF. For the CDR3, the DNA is TGTGCCAGCAGTTTATCGCGACAGGGCTATGGCTACACCTTC.

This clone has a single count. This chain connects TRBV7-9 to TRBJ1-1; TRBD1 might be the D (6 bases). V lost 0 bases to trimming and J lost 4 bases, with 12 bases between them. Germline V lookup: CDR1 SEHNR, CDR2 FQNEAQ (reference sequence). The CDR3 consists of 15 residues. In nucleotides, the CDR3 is TGTGCCAGCAGCTTAGCGCGGTTAGGGGGCACTGAAGCTTTCTTT. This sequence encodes CASSLARLGGTEAFF.

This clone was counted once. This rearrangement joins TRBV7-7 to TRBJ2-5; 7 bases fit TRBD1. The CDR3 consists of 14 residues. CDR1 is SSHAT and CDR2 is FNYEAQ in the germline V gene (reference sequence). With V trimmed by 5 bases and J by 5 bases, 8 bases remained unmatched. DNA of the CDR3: TGTGCCAGCAGCCCAGGGGGAAGCGCGGAGACCCAGTACTTC. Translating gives CASSPGGSAETQYF.

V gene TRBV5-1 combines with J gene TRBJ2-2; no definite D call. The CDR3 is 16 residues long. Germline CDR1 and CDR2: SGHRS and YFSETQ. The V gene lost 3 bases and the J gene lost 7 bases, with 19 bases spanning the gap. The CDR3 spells CASSSSGSLVVGELFF. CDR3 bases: TGCGCCAGCAGCTCATCCGGATCCCTAGTAGTCGGGGAGCTGTTTTTT.

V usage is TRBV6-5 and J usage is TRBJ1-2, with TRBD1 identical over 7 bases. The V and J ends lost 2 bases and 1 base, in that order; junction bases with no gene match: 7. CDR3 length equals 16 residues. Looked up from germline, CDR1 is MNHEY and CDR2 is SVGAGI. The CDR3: CASSYLGTAINYGYTF. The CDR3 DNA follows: TGTGCCAGCAGTTACCTAGGGACAGCGATTAACTATGGCTACACCTTC.

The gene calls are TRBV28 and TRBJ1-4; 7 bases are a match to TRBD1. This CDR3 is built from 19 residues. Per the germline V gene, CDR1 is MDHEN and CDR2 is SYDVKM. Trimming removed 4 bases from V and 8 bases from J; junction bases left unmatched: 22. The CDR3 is CASSSRPQGKWRVGEKLFF. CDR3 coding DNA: TGTGCCAGCAGTTCCAGGCCACAGGGGAAATGGAGGGTAGGGGAAAAACTGTTTTTT.

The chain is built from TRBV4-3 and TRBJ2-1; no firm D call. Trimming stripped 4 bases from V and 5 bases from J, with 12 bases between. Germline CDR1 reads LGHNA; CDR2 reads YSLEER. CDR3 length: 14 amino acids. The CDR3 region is CASSRLETDNEQFF. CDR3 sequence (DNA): TGCGCCAGCAGCCGTCTGGAGACTGACAATGAGCAGTTCTTC.

This CDR3 is CASSAGTVQHF. The DNA of the CDR3 is TGTGCCAGTAGTGCCGGGACAGTCCAGCATTTT. The J gene is TRBJ1-5, the V gene TRBV19; 7 bases are a match to TRBD1. V lost 5 bases to trimming and J lost 12 bases; unmatched junction nucleotides: 4. The length of the CDR3 is 11 residues. From germline, CDR1 is LNHDA and CDR2 SQIVND (reference sequence). Full variable domain (remainder filled in from reference TRBV19 and TRBJ1-5): DGGITQSPKYLFRKEGQNVTLSCEQNLNHDAMYWYRQDPGQGLRLIYYSQIVNDFQKGDIAEGYSVSREKKESFPLTVTSAQKNPTAFYLCASSAGTVQHFGDGTRLSIL.

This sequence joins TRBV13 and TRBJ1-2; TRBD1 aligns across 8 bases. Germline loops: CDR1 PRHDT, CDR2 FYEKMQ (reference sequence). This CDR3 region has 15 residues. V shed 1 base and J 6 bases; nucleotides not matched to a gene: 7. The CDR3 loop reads CASSLDSQGGNGYTF. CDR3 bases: TGTGCCAGCAGCTTAGATTCACAGGGGGGGAATGGCTACACCTTC.

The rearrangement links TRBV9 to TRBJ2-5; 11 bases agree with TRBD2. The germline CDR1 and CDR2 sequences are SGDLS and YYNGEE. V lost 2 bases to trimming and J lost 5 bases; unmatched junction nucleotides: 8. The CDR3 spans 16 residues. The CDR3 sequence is CASSVSGGAQGETQYF. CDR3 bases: TGTGCCAGCAGCGTTAGCGGGGGGGCCCAAGGGGAGACCCAGTACTTC.

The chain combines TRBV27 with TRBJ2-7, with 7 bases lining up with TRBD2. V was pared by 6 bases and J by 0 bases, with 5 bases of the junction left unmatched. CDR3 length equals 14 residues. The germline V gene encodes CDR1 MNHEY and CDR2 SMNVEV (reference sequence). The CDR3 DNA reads TGTGCCAGCAGACCAGCGGGGAGCTCCTACGAGCAGTACTTC. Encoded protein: CASRPAGSSYEQYF.

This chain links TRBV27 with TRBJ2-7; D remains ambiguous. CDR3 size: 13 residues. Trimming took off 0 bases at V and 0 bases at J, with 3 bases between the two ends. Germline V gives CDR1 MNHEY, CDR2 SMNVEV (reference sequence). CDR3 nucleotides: TGTGCCAGCAGTTTATCCTTCTCCTACGAGCAGTACTTC. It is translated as CASSLSFSYEQYF.

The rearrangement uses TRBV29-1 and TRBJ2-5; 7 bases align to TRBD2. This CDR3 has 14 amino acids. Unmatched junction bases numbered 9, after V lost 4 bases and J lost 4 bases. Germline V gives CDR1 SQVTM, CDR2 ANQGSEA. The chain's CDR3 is CSVVGSGGTETQYF. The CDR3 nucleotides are TGCAGCGTTGTAGGGTCCGGGGGGACAGAGACCCAGTACTTC.

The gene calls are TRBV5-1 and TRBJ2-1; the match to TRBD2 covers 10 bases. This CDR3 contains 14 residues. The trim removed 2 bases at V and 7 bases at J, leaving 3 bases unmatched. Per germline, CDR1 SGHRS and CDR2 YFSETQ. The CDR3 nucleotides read TGCGCCAGCAGCTTCCTAGCGGGAGTTAATGAGCAGTTCTTC. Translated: CASSFLAGVNEQFF.

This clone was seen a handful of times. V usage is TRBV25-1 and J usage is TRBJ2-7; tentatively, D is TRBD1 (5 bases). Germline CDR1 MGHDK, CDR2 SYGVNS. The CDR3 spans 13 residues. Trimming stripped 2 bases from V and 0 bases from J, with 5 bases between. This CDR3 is CASSEDSSYEQYF. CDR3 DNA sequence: TGTGCCAGCAGTGAAGACAGCTCCTACGAGCAGTACTTC.

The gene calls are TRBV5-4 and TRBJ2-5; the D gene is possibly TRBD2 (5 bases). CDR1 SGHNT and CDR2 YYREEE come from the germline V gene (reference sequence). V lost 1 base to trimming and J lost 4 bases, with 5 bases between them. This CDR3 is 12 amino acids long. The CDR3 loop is CASSLRGETQYF. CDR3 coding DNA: TGTGCCAGCAGCTTGCGGGGAGAGACCCAGTACTTC.

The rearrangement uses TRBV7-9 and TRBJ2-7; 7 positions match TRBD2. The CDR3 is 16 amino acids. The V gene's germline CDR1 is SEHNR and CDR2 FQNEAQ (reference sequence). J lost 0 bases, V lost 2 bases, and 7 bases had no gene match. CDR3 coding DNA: TGTGCCAGCAGCTTATCGGGGCGGGGGAGCTCCTACGAGCAGTACTTC. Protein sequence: CASSLSGRGSSYEQYF.

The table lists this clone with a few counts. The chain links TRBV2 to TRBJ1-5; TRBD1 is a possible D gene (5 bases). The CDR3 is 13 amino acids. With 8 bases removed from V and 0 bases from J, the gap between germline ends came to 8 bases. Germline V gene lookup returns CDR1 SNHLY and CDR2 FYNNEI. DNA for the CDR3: TGTGCCAGCGGGGCCTTTAGCAATCAGCCCCAGCATTTT. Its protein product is CASGAFSNQPQHF.

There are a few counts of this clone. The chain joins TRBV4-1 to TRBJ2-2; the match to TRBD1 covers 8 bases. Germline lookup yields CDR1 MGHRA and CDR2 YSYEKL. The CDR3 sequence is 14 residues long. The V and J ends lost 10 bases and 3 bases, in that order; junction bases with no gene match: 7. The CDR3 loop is CATSGQGYTGELFF. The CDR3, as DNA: TGCGCCACCTCAGGACAGGGTTACACCGGGGAGCTGTTTTTT.

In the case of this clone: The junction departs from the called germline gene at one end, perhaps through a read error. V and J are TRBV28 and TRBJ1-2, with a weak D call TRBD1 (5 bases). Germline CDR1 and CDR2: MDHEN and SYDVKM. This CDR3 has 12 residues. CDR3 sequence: CATQSGLIESIF. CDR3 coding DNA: TGTGCCACCCAATCGGGACTGATTGAATCTATCTTC.

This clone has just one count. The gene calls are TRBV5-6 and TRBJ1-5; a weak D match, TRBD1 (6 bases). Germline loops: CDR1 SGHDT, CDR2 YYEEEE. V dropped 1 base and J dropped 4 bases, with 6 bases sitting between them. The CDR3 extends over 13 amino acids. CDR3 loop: CASSLTGNQPQHF. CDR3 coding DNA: TGTGCCAGCAGCTTGACAGGGAATCAGCCCCAGCATTTT.